This T cell receptor beta chain was retrieved from a study of blood T cells in healthy people across ages. Losses at the gene ends were 1 base for V and 8 bases for J; bases not matched to a gene: 4. Germline CDR1 and CDR2: SGHAT and FQNNGV. The CDR3 totals 14 residues. It was with a sample-barcoded 5' primer and a J-beta primer mix that a second PCR of about 7 to 12 cycles was run. TCRdb passed the 5' RACE reads through MiXCR, listing each CDR3 protein once. This table has about 400,000 distinct CDR3 sequences, 45% to 60% appearing once. J is TRBJ2-1 and V is TRBV11-2; 8 positions agree with TRBD1. Sequencing used blood. The clonotype comes from a man between 60 and 75 years old in good health. The chain's CDR3 is CASSLARGLDEQFF. For the CDR3, the DNA is TGTGCCAGCAGCTTAGCCAGGGGGCTGGATGAGCAGTTCTTC.